Listed below are T cell receptor beta chains from one sample, sequenced in a study of shared clonotypes between healthy human individuals. Assay: immunoSEQ multiplex PCR; the TCRdb copy retains only in-frame clones and omits some. The sample holds 2 million to 2.5 million clones, over 85% seen once. The sample was naive CD4+ T cells from PBMCs. These receptors all come from a man between 18 and 29 years old in good health. Some clones in this sample may be carry-over from other donors' samples. Both conserved end residues are part of each CDR3. D genes are given only for firm matches. A row's size may be missing; if present it is once, few, many or a size class.

d_call: NA
v_call: TRBV6-5
j_call: TRBJ1-1
clone_size: NA
cdr3_nt: TGTGCCAGCAGGGAGGGGACCCTGAACACTGAAGCTTTCTTT
cdr3_aa: CASREGTLNTEAFF

d_call: NA
v_call: TRBV5-1
j_call: TRBJ1-1
clone_size: NA
cdr3_nt: TGCGCCAGCAGCTTGGATAGGGGGACTGAAGCTTTCTTT
cdr3_aa: CASSLDRGTEAFF

d_call: NA
v_call: TRBV7-2
j_call: TRBJ2-3
clone_size: once
cdr3_nt: TGTGCCAGCAGCCCCGCCCGGAGGGCAACAGATACGCAGTATTTT
cdr3_aa: CASSPARRATDTQYF

d_call: NA
v_call: TRBV11-1
j_call: TRBJ1-1
clone_size: NA
cdr3_nt: TGTGCCAGCACCCCACCTGCGGGGGGGACCTTGAACACTGAAGCTTTCTTT
cdr3_aa: CASTPPAGGTLNTEAFF

d_call: NA
v_call: TRBV28
j_call: TRBJ1-2
clone_size: NA
cdr3_nt: TGTGCCAGCAGTTTCTCCGGTCCCAGTGGCTACACCTTC
cdr3_aa: CASSFSGPSGYTF

d_call: NA
v_call: TRBV30
j_call: TRBJ1-1
clone_size: NA
cdr3_nt: TGTGCCTGGAGTTTCGGGACGATGAACACTGAAGCTTTCTTT
cdr3_aa: CAWSFGTMNTEAFF

d_call: NA
v_call: TRBV28
j_call: TRBJ2-7
clone_size: NA
cdr3_nt: TGTGCCAGCACCTCAGGGGCCTACGAGCAGTACTTC
cdr3_aa: CASTSGAYEQYF

d_call: TRBD2
v_call: TRBV5-1
j_call: TRBJ2-1
clone_size: NA
cdr3_nt: TGCGCCAGCAGCTCCCGGACTAGCGGGTACAATGAGCAGTTCTTC
cdr3_aa: CASSSRTSGYNEQFF

d_call: NA
v_call: TRBV10-3
j_call: TRBJ1-2
clone_size: NA
cdr3_nt: TGTGCCATCAGTGCAGGACAGGGCTACACCTTC
cdr3_aa: CAISAGQGYTF

d_call: TRBD2
v_call: TRBV5-6
j_call: TRBJ2-1
clone_size: NA
cdr3_nt: TGTGCCAGCAGCTACCGGGACTACTACAATGAGCAGTTCTTC
cdr3_aa: CASSYRDYYNEQFF

d_call: TRBD1
v_call: TRBV11-1
j_call: TRBJ1-1
clone_size: NA
cdr3_nt: TGTGCCAGCAGCTCTGGGGGACAGGCTAACACTGAAGCTTTCTTT
cdr3_aa: CASSSGGQANTEAFF

d_call: TRBD2
v_call: TRBV7-2
j_call: TRBJ2-1
clone_size: NA
cdr3_nt: TGTGCCAGCAGCCCGCCGGGCGGGACTAGAATCTACAATGAGCAGTTCTTC
cdr3_aa: CASSPPGGTRIYNEQFF

d_call: NA
v_call: TRBV5-1
j_call: TRBJ2-3
clone_size: NA
cdr3_nt: TGCGCCAGCAGCTCGTCGGGGGATGTCACAGATACGCAGTATTTT
cdr3_aa: CASSSSGDVTDTQYF

d_call: NA
v_call: TRBV18
j_call: TRBJ2-7
clone_size: NA
cdr3_nt: TGTGCCAGCTCACAGGGAACATCCTACGAGCAGTACTTC
cdr3_aa: CASSQGTSYEQYF

d_call: TRBD2
v_call: TRBV5-1
j_call: TRBJ2-3
clone_size: NA
cdr3_nt: TGCGCCAGCAGCTTGAGCCAGGGCCTAGCGGGAGGGCCCGGAGATACGCAGTATTTT
cdr3_aa: CASSLSQGLAGGPGDTQYF

d_call: TRBD2
v_call: TRBV5-1
j_call: TRBJ2-1
clone_size: NA
cdr3_nt: TGCGCCAGCAGCTTGGCTTTACACGGGAGGGGCGATGAGCAGTTCTTC
cdr3_aa: CASSLALHGRGDEQFF

d_call: NA
v_call: TRBV29-1
j_call: TRBJ1-1
clone_size: NA
cdr3_nt: TGCAGCGTCCTTCGTGTAGGGGGTGAAGCTTTCTTT
cdr3_aa: CSVLRVGGEAFF

d_call: NA
v_call: TRBV7-2
j_call: TRBJ2-1
clone_size: NA
cdr3_nt: TGTGCCAGCAGCTTCTACGGTTCCTACAATGAGCAGTTCTTC
cdr3_aa: CASSFYGSYNEQFF

d_call: TRBD2
v_call: TRBV5-4
j_call: TRBJ2-1
clone_size: NA
cdr3_nt: TGTGCCAGCAGTCCACGGGCTAGCGGAGTCAATGAGCAGTTCTTC
cdr3_aa: CASSPRASGVNEQFF

d_call: TRBD2
v_call: TRBV19
j_call: TRBJ2-3
clone_size: NA
cdr3_nt: TGTGCCAGTAGTCCCCACCCCGGGACTAGCGGTCTCACAGATACGCAGTATTTT
cdr3_aa: CASSPHPGTSGLTDTQYF

d_call: NA
v_call: TRBV7-8
j_call: TRBJ1-2
clone_size: NA
cdr3_nt: TGTGCCAGCAGCTTGTCAACAGGCGCGATTAACTATGGCTACACCTTC
cdr3_aa: CASSLSTGAINYGYTF

d_call: TRBD2
v_call: TRBV28
j_call: TRBJ2-2
clone_size: NA
cdr3_nt: TGTGCCAGATCCGGGACTAGCGGGAGACGGACCGGGGAGCTGTTTTTT
cdr3_aa: CARSGTSGRRTGELFF

d_call: NA
v_call: TRBV19
j_call: TRBJ1-5
clone_size: NA
cdr3_nt: TGTGCCAGTCTCTCGGGGGGAGGAAGCAATCAGCCCCAGCATTTT
cdr3_aa: CASLSGGGSNQPQHF

d_call: TRBD2
v_call: TRBV5-6
j_call: TRBJ2-7
clone_size: NA
cdr3_nt: TGTGCCAGCAGCTGGGGGACTAGCGGGAGGTACGAGCAGTACTTC
cdr3_aa: CASSWGTSGRYEQYF

d_call: TRBD2
v_call: TRBV19
j_call: TRBJ2-2
clone_size: NA
cdr3_nt: TGTGCCAGTAGCACGCGGACTAGTCCGGGCGGGGAGCTGTTTTTT
cdr3_aa: CASSTRTSPGGELFF

d_call: TRBD2
v_call: TRBV7-6
j_call: TRBJ2-1
clone_size: NA
cdr3_nt: TGTGCCAGCAGCTTACTCGAGGGACTAGAAGGTGAGCAGTTCTTC
cdr3_aa: CASSLLEGLEGEQFF

d_call: NA
v_call: TRBV5-1
j_call: TRBJ1-3
clone_size: NA
cdr3_nt: TGCGCCAGCAGCTTGGTGTCAGGGGCCGTCTCTGGAAACACCATATATTTT
cdr3_aa: CASSLVSGAVSGNTIYF

d_call: NA
v_call: TRBV5-1
j_call: TRBJ2-3
clone_size: NA
cdr3_nt: TGCGCCAGCAGCCAAATAGGGGGGACGCAGTATTTT
cdr3_aa: CASSQIGGTQYF

d_call: TRBD1
v_call: TRBV30
j_call: TRBJ2-7
clone_size: NA
cdr3_nt: TGTGCCTGGGGGACAGGGATTACTAGCGAGCAGTACTTC
cdr3_aa: CAWGTGITSEQYF

d_call: TRBD2
v_call: TRBV29-1
j_call: TRBJ2-1
clone_size: once
cdr3_nt: TGCAGCGTTGATGGACTAGCGGGATCCTACAATGAGCAGTTCTTC
cdr3_aa: CSVDGLAGSYNEQFF

d_call: NA
v_call: TRBV9
j_call: TRBJ2-3
clone_size: NA
cdr3_nt: TGTGCCAGCAGCATAATGCAAGGGACGACAGATACGCAGTATTTT
cdr3_aa: CASSIMQGTTDTQYF

d_call: NA
v_call: TRBV28
j_call: TRBJ1-1
clone_size: few
cdr3_nt: TGTGCCAGCAGTTTATGGCGTACGAACACTGAAGCTTTCTTT
cdr3_aa: CASSLWRTNTEAFF

d_call: TRBD2
v_call: TRBV9
j_call: TRBJ2-7
clone_size: NA
cdr3_nt: TGTGCCAGCAGCGTAGGGGCGGGAGGGCCAAGTTTATACGAGCAGTACTTC
cdr3_aa: CASSVGAGGPSLYEQYF

d_call: NA
v_call: TRBV5-6
j_call: TRBJ1-2
clone_size: NA
cdr3_nt: TGTGCCAGCAGCTTGGGAGGGTCCGATGGCTACACCTTC
cdr3_aa: CASSLGGSDGYTF

d_call: NA
v_call: TRBV19
j_call: TRBJ2-1
clone_size: NA
cdr3_nt: TGTGCCAGTACCCAAGAACCGTTCCCCCTCTCCTACAATGAGCAGTTCTTC
cdr3_aa: CASTQEPFPLSYNEQFF

d_call: NA
v_call: TRBV2
j_call: TRBJ1-5
clone_size: NA
cdr3_nt: TGTGCCAGCAGTGAAGGGGGGAATCAGCCCCAGCATTTT
cdr3_aa: CASSEGGNQPQHF

d_call: NA
v_call: TRBV4-2
j_call: TRBJ2-5
clone_size: NA
cdr3_nt: TGTGCCAGCAGCCCCGAGGGGGAGCGGAGAGAGACCCAGTACTTC
cdr3_aa: CASSPEGERRETQYF

d_call: TRBD1
v_call: TRBV7-8
j_call: TRBJ2-1
clone_size: once
cdr3_nt: TGTGCCAGCAGCTTCGGGACAGGGAGCTACAATGAGCAGTTCTTC
cdr3_aa: CASSFGTGSYNEQFF

d_call: NA
v_call: TRBV6-6
j_call: TRBJ1-3
clone_size: NA
cdr3_nt: TGTGCCAGTTTACCGGGCTCTGGAAACACCATATATTTT
cdr3_aa: CASLPGSGNTIYF

d_call: NA
v_call: TRBV7-3
j_call: TRBJ1-2
clone_size: NA
cdr3_nt: TGTGCCAGCAGCTTAAGAAATGGCTACACCTTC
cdr3_aa: CASSLRNGYTF

d_call: NA
v_call: TRBV28
j_call: TRBJ2-5
clone_size: NA
cdr3_nt: TGTGCCAGCAGTTTAATGGCCGTCCTGCGCGAGACCCAGTACTTC
cdr3_aa: CASSLMAVLRETQYF